One and the same sample provided the 15 T cell receptor beta chains below, sequenced in a study of blood T cells in healthy people across ages. A J-beta primer mix and a sample-barcoded 5' primer were used in a second PCR of roughly 6 to 11 cycles. One entry per CDR3 protein, called by TCRdb with MiXCR from the 5' RACE reads. The table includes hundreds of thousands of distinct CDR3 sequences, 29% detected once. Sample: blood. The receptor source for this set is an elderly woman in good health.

The sample holds many counts of this clonotype. The gene calls are TRBV3-1 and TRBJ2-7; D is undetermined. This CDR3 is 13 amino acids long. V was clipped by 0 bases and J by 2 bases, with 5 bases between them. From germline, CDR1 is LGHDT and CDR2 YNNKEL (reference sequence). This CDR3 reads CASSQDTAYEQYF. CDR3 DNA: TGTGCCAGCAGCCAAGATACAGCCTACGAGCAGTACTTC.

This clonotype was detected many times. The chain employs TRBV29-1 and TRBJ2-5; TRBD2 is a possible D gene (6 bases). Germline V gives CDR1 SQVTM, CDR2 ANQGSEA. With 3 bases removed from V and 2 bases from J, the gap between germline ends came to 16 bases. CDR3 size: 15 residues. The CDR3 nucleotides read TGCAGCGTTGACGGGAGTCAGCCTTGGCAAGAGACCCAGTACTTC. Translation: CSVDGSQPWQETQYF.

This clonotype has more than one count but fewer than ten. V is TRBV5-1 and J is TRBJ1-4; D unresolved. There are 15 residues in the CDR3. V lost 0 bases and J lost 2, with 8 bases in between. CDR1 and CDR2 from the germline V gene are SGHRS and YFSETQ. The CDR3, as DNA: TGCGCCAGCAGCTTGGGAGAGCTTACTAATGAAAAACTGTTTTTT. This encodes CASSLGELTNEKLFF.

The chain links TRBV5-1 to TRBJ1-1, with 10 bases fitting TRBD1. Germline values: CDR1 SGHRS, CDR2 YFSETQ. The trim removed 6 bases at V and 2 bases at J, leaving 4 bases unmatched. The CDR3 consists of 14 residues. The CDR3 loop is CASNRDRGNTEAFF. CDR3 sequence (DNA): TGCGCCAGCAATCGGGACAGGGGAAACACTGAAGCTTTCTTT.

This clonotype appeared a few times. Germline and junction disagree at one end, which may indicate a read error. The chain joins TRBV12-3 or TRBV12-4 to TRBJ2-3; D is uncertain. This CDR3 has 14 amino acids. CDR3 in DNA: TGTGCCTGCAGTGCCCCAGAATTCTACGATACGCAGTATTTT. As protein: CACSAPEFYDTQYF.

Notes on this clonotype: An end of the junction differs from the germline gene, which may be a read error. The rearrangement links TRBV15 to TRBJ2-3; the D gene is possibly TRBD1 (6 bases). CDR3 length: 16 residues. CDR1 and CDR2 from the germline V gene are LNHNV and YYDKDF (reference sequence). CDR3 protein: CVTSRFRGISTDTQYF. The CDR3, as DNA: TGTGTCACCAGCAGGTTCAGGGGAATAAGCACAGATACGCAGTATTTT.

In its sample, this clonotype was seen a few times. The chain joins TRBV9 to TRBJ2-3, with D unclear. From germline, CDR1 is SGDLS and CDR2 YYNGEE. The CDR3 has 13 residues. The V end lost 0 bases, the J end lost 4 bases, and 6 bases lay between the germline ends. The chain's CDR3 is CASSVAWADTQYF. The CDR3 region has the DNA TGTGCCAGCAGCGTAGCTTGGGCAGATACGCAGTATTTT.

Notes on this clonotype: This sequence may be a read error, since a much larger clone differs from it by one base. V usage is TRBV6-5 and J usage is TRBJ2-7; D tentatively fits TRBD1 or TRBD2 (6 bases each). Germline CDR1 MNHEY, CDR2 SVGAGI. This CDR3 comprises 14 residues. V lost 7 bases to trimming and J lost 7 bases, with 20 bases between them. The CDR3 nucleotides are TGTGCCAGCAAACTAGGGGGGACCTACAATGAGCAGTACTTC. Its translation is CASKLGGTYNEQYF.

In the case of this clonotype: A junction boundary mismatches the germline segment, possibly from a read error. V is TRBV6-5 and J is TRBJ2-5; weak D call: TRBD2 (5 bases). This CDR3 is 12 amino acids long. The germline V gene encodes CDR1 MNHEY and CDR2 SVGAGI. The CDR3 DNA reads TGTGCCTGCAGTTACCCGGCGGGGACCCAGTACTTC. This encodes CACSYPAGTQYF.

This clonotype was counted many times. The chain joins TRBV6-5 to TRBJ1-2; D is unclear. The ends were cut back, 5 bases at V and 0 bases at J, with 13 bases in the middle. Germline loops: CDR1 MNHEY, CDR2 SVGAGI. The CDR3 extends over 15 amino acids. CDR3 bases: TGTGCCAGCAGTGCCTACCAGGATTCTAACTATGGCTACACCTTC. This gives the protein CASSAYQDSNYGYTF.

The rearrangement links TRBV7-9 to TRBJ2-1, with 12 bases aligning to TRBD1. The CDR3 is 16 amino acids. Germline CDR1 reads SEHNR; CDR2 reads FQNEAQ (reference sequence). V was clipped by 5 bases and J by 8 bases; unmatched bases: 10. In nucleotides, the CDR3 is TGTGCCAGCAGCCCCGGTCGGGACAGGGGGCACGATGAGCAGTTCTTC. Its protein product is CASSPGRDRGHDEQFF.

The table lists this clonotype with many counts. The chain has TRBV7-2 and TRBJ2-5; a weak D match, TRBD1 (6 bases). Germline V gives CDR1 SGHTA, CDR2 FQGNSA. The CDR3 length is 13 residues. V lost 6 bases and J lost 4, with 12 bases in between. The CDR3 region has the DNA TGTGCCAGCAGACCTACAGGGATAGAGACCCAGTACTTC. It encodes CASRPTGIETQYF.

This clonotype was picked up a small number of times. The V and J genes are TRBV12-3 or TRBV12-4 and TRBJ1-5; D not certain. This CDR3 contains 15 residues. V was pared by 1 base and J by 0 bases, with 7 bases between. CDR3 residues: CASSLGFLSNQPQHF. The CDR3 DNA follows: TGTGCCAGCAGTTTAGGCTTCCTTAGCAATCAGCCCCAGCATTTT.

DNA for the CDR3: TGTGCCAGCAGCTTGCGGGGCTATACGCAGTATTTT. Protein product: CASSLRGYTQYF. V and J are TRBV13 and TRBJ2-3, with a weak D call TRBD2 (6 bases). CDR1 and CDR2 from the germline V gene are PRHDT and FYEKMQ (reference sequence). V shed 3 bases and J shed 7 bases, with 8 bases lying between them. The CDR3 has 12 residues.

This clonotype was counted at least ten times. The rearrangement joins TRBV20-1 to TRBJ2-1; TRBD1 matches at 10 bases. V dropped 0 bases and J dropped 9; count of bases not matched to a gene: 11. The germline CDR1 and CDR2 sequences are DFQATT and SNEGSKA (reference sequence). There are 16 residues in the CDR3. The chain's CDR3 is CSARDRGTGVRTEQFF. DNA of the CDR3: TGCAGTGCTAGAGATCGTGGGACAGGGGTTCGTACTGAGCAGTTCTTC.